These 24 T cell receptor beta chains originate from one sample sequenced in a study of T-cell memory formation after mild COVID-19. One entry per CDR3 protein results from TCRdb running MiXCR on the 5' RACE reads. This table has about 110,000 distinct CDR3 sequences, 13% to 15% appearing once. The sample taken for sequencing was PBMCs or a T cell subset sorted from them (not recorded which). The receptors derive from a young man who had mild COVID-19 (a few samples of this study predate the infection). Cell type and time point are not known.

This clonotype was found a few times. The rearrangement links TRBV6-5 to TRBJ2-1; TRBD2 matches 8 bases. Per the germline V gene, CDR1 is MNHEY and CDR2 is SVGAGI. Trimming removed 4 bases from V and 4 bases from J; junction bases left unmatched: 9. The CDR3 runs to 16 residues. The CDR3 nucleotides read TGTGCCAGCAGTTCCCGCCAGCGGGGGTGGTACAATGAGCAGTTCTTC. Translated: CASSSRQRGWYNEQFF.

This clonotype appeared many times. This chain links TRBV15 with TRBJ1-1; D uncertain. V lost 0 bases to trimming and J lost 6 bases, with 14 bases between them. This CDR3 comprises 15 residues. The germline V gene encodes CDR1 LNHNV and CDR2 YYDKDF (reference sequence). The CDR3 is CATSRDHMGAAEAFF. The CDR3 DNA reads as TGTGCCACCAGCAGAGACCACATGGGTGCGGCTGAAGCTTTCTTT.

This clonotype was counted a few times. The chain links TRBV4-1 to TRBJ1-6; maybe TRBD1 (5 bases). This CDR3 comprises 14 residues. Germline CDR1 MGHRA, CDR2 YSYEKL. Trimming pared 1 base from V and 12 bases from J, leaving 13 bases between. CDR3 nucleotide sequence: TGCGCCAGCAGCCAAGTATCTCTTCAGGGACCCCTCCACTTT. This encodes CASSQVSLQGPLHF.

Many counts were recorded for this clonotype. The V call is TRBV9, the J call TRBJ2-2, with 8 positions matching TRBD2. With 2 bases clipped from V and 0 bases from J, the junction kept 6 bases outside the gene matches. The CDR3 runs to 17 residues. From germline, CDR1 is SGDLS and CDR2 YYNGEE. CDR3 sequence reads: CASSVQRGRPNTGELFF. For the CDR3, the DNA is TGTGCCAGCAGCGTTCAGCGGGGGAGACCGAACACCGGGGAGCTGTTTTTT.

The V and J genes are TRBV2 and TRBJ2-1; the D gene is possibly TRBD2 (6 bases). CDR1 and CDR2 from the germline V gene are SNHLY and FYNNEI. The V end lost 0 bases, the J end lost 0 bases, and 12 bases lay between the germline ends. The CDR3 has 17 residues. Here the CDR3 reads CASSEARSGSSYNEQFF. As DNA, the CDR3 is TGTGCCAGCAGTGAAGCGAGGTCCGGGAGCTCCTACAATGAGCAGTTCTTC.

The gene calls are TRBV6-2 or TRBV6-3 and TRBJ2-5; D gene unclear. The germline V and J ends were trimmed by 9 bases and 0 bases, with 5 bases remaining between them. The germline gives CDR1 MNHEY, CDR2 SVGEGT. The CDR3 is 11 residues long. The CDR3 is CASIHQETQYF. The CDR3, as DNA: TGTGCCAGTATTCACCAAGAGACCCAGTACTTC.

The rearrangement uses TRBV9 and TRBJ2-2; D not resolved. The CDR3 is 15 amino acids. The V gene lost 0 bases and the J gene lost 5 bases, with 11 bases spanning the gap. CDR1 is SGDLS, CDR2 YYNGEE, per germline. CDR3 sequence reads: CASSVDVVGTGELFF. CDR3 DNA sequence: TGTGCCAGCAGCGTAGATGTGGTGGGAACCGGGGAGCTGTTTTTT.

V and J are TRBV4-3 and TRBJ1-5; D is unresolved. The germline V gene encodes CDR1 LGHNA and CDR2 YSLEER. V was clipped by 8 bases and J by 2 bases, with 16 bases between them. There are 15 residues in the CDR3. CDR3 bases: TGCGCCAGCGTGGTGGGATCGGTTTGCAATCAGCCCCAGCATTTT. It encodes CASVVGSVCNQPQHF.

J is TRBJ2-1 and V is TRBV27; 9 nucleotides match TRBD2. There are 13 residues in the CDR3. From germline, CDR1 is MNHEY and CDR2 SMNVEV (reference sequence). The V gene end was trimmed by 9 bases and the J gene end by 7 bases; junction bases not matched to a gene: 7. CDR3 residues: CASSGGLSNEQFF. In DNA form, the CDR3 reads TGTGCCAGTAGCGGGGGCCTTTCGAATGAGCAGTTCTTC.

CDR3 in DNA: TGCAGTGCTAGGGACCGAGGGGCAGATACGCAGTATTTT. Translation: CSARDRGADTQYF. This sequence joins TRBV20-1 and TRBJ2-3; tentatively, D is TRBD1 or TRBD2 (5 bases each). The germline gives CDR1 DFQATT, CDR2 SNEGSKA (reference sequence). The CDR3 sequence is 13 residues long. Deletions cut 3 bases from V and 4 bases from J, with 11 bases between.

This chain joins TRBV6-5 and TRBJ1-5, with 7 bases matching TRBD1. Trimming cost V 6 bases and J 5 bases; bases outside gene matches: 4. This CDR3 has 13 amino acids. Per germline, CDR1 MNHEY and CDR2 SVGAGI. In nucleotides, the CDR3 is TGTGCCAGCAGACAGGGGTTTGATCAGCCCCAGCATTTT. This sequence encodes CASRQGFDQPQHF.

The chain employs TRBV9 and TRBJ2-2; TRBD2 matches at 10 bases. The germline V gene encodes CDR1 SGDLS and CDR2 YYNGEE. The CDR3 covers 15 residues. Trimming took 5 bases from V and 6 from J; bases not matched to a gene: 7. The CDR3 spells CASRRAGGPPGELFF. Here the CDR3 DNA reads TGTGCCAGCAGAAGAGCGGGGGGGCCCCCCGGGGAGCTGTTTTTT.

The chain uses TRBV27 and TRBJ1-4, with TRBD1 as a possible D gene (5 bases). Germline assignment: CDR1 MNHEY and CDR2 SMNVEV (reference sequence). This CDR3 is 13 amino acids long. The V gene lost 10 bases and the J gene lost 7 bases, with 16 bases spanning the gap. The chain's CDR3 is CATLDRLSEKLFF. The CDR3 nucleotides read TGTGCCACCCTTGACAGATTGTCTGAAAAACTGTTTTTT.

In nucleotides, the CDR3 is TGTGCCAGCAGCACTCGTCCGCGGGAGGGCACAGATACGCAGTATTTT. Protein: CASSTRPREGTDTQYF. This sequence joins TRBV7-8 and TRBJ2-3, with 8 bases lining up with TRBD2. This CDR3 comprises 16 residues. Germline CDR1 is SGHVS and CDR2 is FQNEAQ. With V trimmed by 5 bases and J by 1 base, 8 bases remained unmatched.

This clonotype was seen a few times. The CDR3 DNA reads TGTGCCAGCAGTTTAACGATTAACTATGGCTACACCTTC. Translation: CASSLTINYGYTF. The genes are TRBV12-3 or TRBV12-4 and TRBJ1-2; D not resolved. The CDR3 covers 13 residues. The V and J ends lost 2 bases and 1 base respectively, with 5 bases between them.

This chain connects TRBV28 to TRBJ1-3; 7 nucleotides match TRBD1. Germline loops: CDR1 MDHEN, CDR2 SYDVKM. With 8 bases clipped from V and 0 bases from J, the junction kept 10 bases outside the gene matches. The CDR3 spans 16 residues. CDR3 DNA: TGTGCCAGCGTCCCGACAGGGACCCACTCTGGAAACACCATATATTTT. This translates into CASVPTGTHSGNTIYF.

This clonotype showed up many times. The chain is built from TRBV5-1 and TRBJ1-1; D unresolved. The length of the CDR3 is 13 residues. Germline values: CDR1 SGHRS, CDR2 YFSETQ. The ends were cut back, 4 bases at V and 4 bases at J, with 11 bases in the middle. Here the CDR3 DNA reads TGCGCCAGCAGCCGCCGGGGAGGCACTGAAGCTTTCTTT. It yields the protein CASSRRGGTEAFF.

This clonotype was seen a few times. The gene calls are TRBV6-6 and TRBJ1-2; D gene ambiguous. CDR1 and CDR2 (germline): MNHNY, SVGAGI (reference sequence). CDR3 size: 14 residues. V lost 2 bases to trimming and J lost 2 bases, with 9 bases between them. In DNA form, the CDR3 reads TGTGCCAGCAGTTACCGGACCGTAAACTATGGCTACACCTTC. Translated, it gives CASSYRTVNYGYTF.

This clonotype was seen a handful of times. V and J are TRBV18 and TRBJ2-2; TRBD2 might be the D (6 bases). Germline V CDR1 and CDR2: KGHSH, LQKENI. V was trimmed by 1 base and J by 1 base, leaving 7 bases between them. The CDR3 has 15 residues. The CDR3 DNA is TGTGCCAGCTCACCACTGCGGGGGAACACCGGGGAGCTGTTTTTT. It translates to CASSPLRGNTGELFF.

This clonotype showed up just a few times. The chain combines TRBV5-6 with TRBJ2-2; tentative D call: TRBD1 (6 bases). The CDR3 sequence is 15 residues long. V was clipped by 5 bases and J by 2 bases, with 13 bases between them. The germline V gene has CDR1 SGHDT and CDR2 YYEEEE. The CDR3 bases are TGTGCCAGCAGTCCCGGGACACTTAACACCGGGGAGCTGTTTTTT. This translates into CASSPGTLNTGELFF. Full variable domain (remainder filled in from reference TRBV5-6 and TRBJ2-2): DAGVTQSPTHLIKTRGQQVTLRCSPKSGHDTVSWYQQALGQGPQFIFQYYEEEERQRGNFPDRFSGHQFPNYSSELNVNALLLGDSALYLCASSPGTLNTGELFFGEGSRLTVL.

This clonotype was seen a handful of times. This chain uses TRBV7-8 with TRBJ2-5; TRBD1 aligns across 8 bases. Germline assignment: CDR1 SGHVS and CDR2 FQNEAQ. The CDR3 covers 15 residues. V shed 5 bases and J 2 bases; nucleotides not matched to a gene: 7. Here the CDR3 reads CASSPGTGRQETQYF. CDR3 sequence (DNA): TGTGCCAGCAGCCCTGGGACAGGAAGGCAAGAGACCCAGTACTTC.

This clonotype showed up just a few times. CDR3 sequence reads: CASSWFAGESDTQYF. The DNA of the CDR3 is TGTGCCAGCAGTTGGTTCGCGGGGGAGTCAGATACGCAGTATTTT. This rearrangement joins TRBV28 to TRBJ2-3; 7 bases match TRBD2. Germline CDR1 MDHEN, CDR2 SYDVKM. The CDR3 is made up of 15 amino acids. V lost 4 bases and J lost 4; bases outside the gene matches: 8.

This clonotype was observed a handful of times. The CDR3 loop reads CASSSYELSYQGAPTDTQYF. In DNA form, the CDR3 reads TGTGCCAGCTCGTCCTACGAACTTTCCTACCAGGGGGCGCCCACAGATACGCAGTATTTT. The rearrangement uses TRBV18 and TRBJ2-3; 8 nucleotides agree with TRBD1. This CDR3 has 20 amino acids. V was pared by 6 bases and J by 2 bases, with 22 bases of the junction left unmatched. Per the germline V gene, CDR1 is KGHSH and CDR2 is LQKENI.

V is TRBV27 and J is TRBJ2-1, with TRBD2 identical over 9 bases. The germline gives CDR1 MNHEY, CDR2 SMNVEV (reference sequence). Trimming removed 4 bases from V and 2 bases from J; junction bases left unmatched: 3. CDR3 length equals 15 residues. CDR3 protein: CASSWGLAPYNEQFF. For the CDR3, the DNA is TGTGCCAGCAGTTGGGGACTAGCTCCCTACAATGAGCAGTTCTTC.